This TCR beta chain stems from a study of a mutant IDH1 vaccine in newly diagnosed glioma. Indicated time point: baseline, week 1 (first vaccination visit). The treatment here: pre-vaccination baseline after standard-of-care therapy. Germline V gene data show CDR1 as GTSNPN and CDR2 as SVGIG (reference sequence). The CDR3 is 11 amino acids. V was pared by 2 bases and J by 14 bases, with 10 bases between. Data came from immunoSEQ multiplex PCR; TCRdb stores just in-frame clones and leaves some out. The table lists about 66,000 clones, about 86% of them singletons. Specimen: PBMCs, collected from a glioma patient treated with radiotherapy, temozolomide or both. This clonotype was obtained from a man under 40 with glioma. The chain couples TRBV30 to TRBJ1-6; D gene ambiguous. The CDR3 bases are TGTGCCTGGAGTTTCTCGTCATCCCTCCACTTT. Encoded protein: CAWSFSSSLHF. Together with reference TRBV30 and TRBJ1-6, the CDR3 gives the full variable domain: SQTIHQWPATLVQPVGSPLSLECTVEGTSNPNLYWYRQAAGRGLQLLFYSVGIGQISSEVPQNLSASRPQDRQFILSSKKLLLSDSGFYLCAWSFSSSLHFGNGTRLTVT.